This paragraph covers one T cell receptor beta chain sequence. Many counts were recorded for this clone. Its antigen target is currently unknown. No qualities accompany the bases; no much larger clone lies one base away. V loses 0 bases, J loses 6 bases, and the germline ends lie 9 bases apart. Including cysteine and phenylalanine, the CDR3 has 13 amino acids. Kept here is only the CDR3 DNA, which spans 39 bases and is read in frame from base 1. CDR1 PRHDT and CDR2 FYEKMQ are derived from the germline V gene (reference sequence). The sample belongs to a study of control samples from healthy donors and cancer patients (dated by TCRdb to about 2020). The library was obtained by the immunoSEQ multiplex PCR assay. TCRdb provides this immuneACCESS table in a form limited to in-frame rearrangements. Some clones are lacking; in checked studies, under half of them reflect an unresolved V gene, and why the rest are absent is not known. The sample table lists around 150,000 clones, roughly 89% of them with a count of one. The leading ten clones occupy around 12% of the sample.

Sequencing input: blood. The receptor's source is a man aged 25 to 40 in good health. The rearranged chain carries TRBV13 and TRBJ2-7; matching of 5 bases hints at TRBD2 as the D gene. The nucleotide sequence reads as follows: TGTGCCAGCAGCTTAGGGAGTCGGGGCGAGCAGTACTTC. Its coded protein is CASSLGSRGEQYF. Reference TRBV13 and TRBJ2-7 genes cover what lies past the CDR3, so the full variable domain is AAGVIQSPRHLIKEKRETATLKCYPIPRHDTVYWYQQGPGQDPQFLISFYEKMQSDKGSIPDRFSAQQFSDYHSELNMSSLELGDSALYFCASSLGSRGEQYFGPGTRLTVT.